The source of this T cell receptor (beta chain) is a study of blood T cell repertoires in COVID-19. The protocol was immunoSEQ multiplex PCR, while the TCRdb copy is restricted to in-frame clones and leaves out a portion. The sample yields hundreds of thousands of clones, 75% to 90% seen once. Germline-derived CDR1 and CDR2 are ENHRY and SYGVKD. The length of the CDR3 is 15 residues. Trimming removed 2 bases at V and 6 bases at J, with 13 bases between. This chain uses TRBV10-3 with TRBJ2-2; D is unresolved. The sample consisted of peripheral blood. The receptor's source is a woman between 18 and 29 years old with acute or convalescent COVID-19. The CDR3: CAISEGQRWAGELFF. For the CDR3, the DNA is TGTGCCATCAGTGAGGGGCAAAGGTGGGCCGGGGAGCTGTTTTTT.